These T cell receptor beta chains were read from a single sample in a study of T cell responses to AZD1222 COVID-19 vaccine. Some clones are missing from TCRdb's copy, which holds only in-frame ones; the method was immunoSEQ multiplex PCR. The table includes about 180,000 clones, roughly 88% detected once. This sample comprised peripheral blood, obtained on day 0 of AZD1222 vaccination. These receptors were collected from an adult in good health. Each CDR3 is given with its conserved first and last residue. A D gene is named only where the DNA matches it firmly. A clone size is listed for some rows: how often the clone was seen (once, few, many), or a class if it is expanded.

clone_size,j_call,v_call,d_call,cdr3_nt,cdr3_aa
.,TRBJ2-7,TRBV5-4,TRBD1,TGTGCCAGCAGCTTGGCCGGTCAGGGGGCGACATCCCCACCGGCCCACGAGCAGTACTTC,CASSLAGQGATSPPAHEQYF
.,TRBJ1-2,TRBV12-3/TRBV12-4,TRBD1,TGTGCCAGCAGTTACCGGGACAGGCATGGCTACACCTTC,CASSYRDRHGYTF
.,TRBJ2-3,TRBV9,TRBD2,TGTGCCAGCAGCGAGAGCGGGGGATGGGATACGCAGTATTTT,CASSESGGWDTQYF
.,TRBJ1-5,TRBV6-6,.,TGTGCCAGCAGTTTTTCCGGGACACAGGATCAGCCCCAGCATTTT,CASSFSGTQDQPQHF
few,TRBJ1-6,TRBV9,.,TGTGCCAGCAGCCCGCAAATCGTGGTGGATTCACCCCTCCACTTT,CASSPQIVVDSPLHF
.,TRBJ1-4,TRBV28,TRBD1,TGTGCCAGCGCAGGGGGCTTTATAGCAACTAATGAAAAACTGTTTTTT,CASAGGFIATNEKLFF
.,TRBJ1-4,TRBV2,.,TGTGCCAGCAGTCCCCAACGGGGTGAAAAACTGTTTTTT,CASSPQRGEKLFF
.,TRBJ2-3,TRBV14,TRBD1,TGTGCCAGCAGCCAAGATAGGACAGGGCTAACAGATACGCAGTATTTT,CASSQDRTGLTDTQYF
.,TRBJ2-2,TRBV28,TRBD1,TGTGCCAGCAGTTTAGATGGACAGGGGGACACCGGGGAGCTGTTTTTT,CASSLDGQGDTGELFF
.,TRBJ1-1,TRBV6-5,.,TGTGCCAGCAGTAACCCAAGGCGAACTGAAGCTTTCTTT,CASSNPRRTEAFF
.,TRBJ1-1,TRBV7-8,.,TGTGCCAGCAGCTTAGAGGTTAACACTGAAGCTTTCTTT,CASSLEVNTEAFF
.,TRBJ1-1,TRBV4-1,.,TGCGCCAGCAGCCAGGGGGGCAACACTGAAGCTTTCTTT,CASSQGGNTEAFF
.,TRBJ2-4,TRBV7-9,.,TGTGCCAGCAGCTCTTTTGACAGTCTAGCCAAAAACATTCAGTACTTC,CASSSFDSLAKNIQYF
.,TRBJ2-7,TRBV19,TRBD2,TGTGCCAGTAGTATGAATACGTTCCGCGGGGGGGAGCAGTACTTC,CASSMNTFRGGEQYF
.,TRBJ1-1,TRBV7-6,TRBD1,TGTGCCAGCAGCTTAGCCGGGACAGCCAACACTGAAGCTTTCTTT,CASSLAGTANTEAFF
.,TRBJ2-2,TRBV7-9,.,TGTGCCAGCAGCCCCAGCTTGGGGGGCGAGCTGTTTTTT,CASSPSLGGELFF
once,TRBJ1-2,TRBV6-5,TRBD1,TGTGCCAGCAGTTACTCGAGACCCGGGACAGACTATGGCTACACCTTC,CASSYSRPGTDYGYTF
.,TRBJ1-3,TRBV18,.,TGTGCCAGCTTCCTTACGGGGGCGTTCTCTGGAAACACCATATATTTT,CASFLTGAFSGNTIYF
.,TRBJ2-3,TRBV7-9,.,TGTGCCAGCAGTTCGTCCTCGATCACAGATACGCAGTATTTT,CASSSSSITDTQYF
medium-sized,TRBJ2-5,TRBV15,.,TGTGCCACCAGCAGAGATAAGGCGGCAGAGACCCAGTACTTC,CATSRDKAAETQYF
.,TRBJ2-6,TRBV4-1,TRBD2,TGCGCCAGCAGCCGCCTGACTAGCGGGGGGTCTGGGGCCAACGTCCTGACTTTC,CASSRLTSGGSGANVLTF
once,TRBJ2-5,TRBV6-5,.,TGTGCCAGCAGTCACCTGGGGGAGACCCAGTACTTC,CASSHLGETQYF
.,TRBJ2-1,TRBV2,.,TGTGCCAGCAGCCCCAGGGTTAATGAGCAGTTCTTC,CASSPRVNEQFF
once,TRBJ2-7,TRBV3-1/TRBV3-2,TRBD1,TGTGCCAGCAGCCAGAGGACAGGGGGGGTATACGAGCAGTACTTC,CASSQRTGGVYEQYF
once,TRBJ1-5,TRBV10-3,.,TGTGCCATCAGTGCCCAGGGGAGGGACAATCAGCCCCAGCATTTT,CAISAQGRDNQPQHF
.,TRBJ1-1,TRBV5-1,.,TGCGCCAGCAGCTTTGACCCCCGTCGCCGAACGCCCGGAACTGAAGCTTTCTTT,CASSFDPRRRTPGTEAFF
once,TRBJ1-1,TRBV27,.,TGTGCCAGCACCACTGCCTGGGGCACTGAAGCTTTCTTT,CASTTAWGTEAFF